These 14 T cell receptor beta chains were all obtained from the same sample, sequenced in a study of T-cell memory formation after mild COVID-19. From the 5' RACE reads, TCRdb called clonotypes with MiXCR, one entry per CDR3 protein. The data show about 400,000 distinct CDR3 sequences, roughly 15% seen once. Source material: PBMCs or a T cell subset sorted from them (not recorded which). These receptors all stem from a man younger than 30 who had mild COVID-19 (a few samples of this study predate the infection). Cell type and time point are not known.

This chain uses TRBV20-1 with TRBJ2-1, with a possible D match to TRBD1 (5 bases). Germline V gene lookup returns CDR1 DFQATT and CDR2 SNEGSKA (reference sequence). The CDR3 is 13 residues long. V lost 8 bases to trimming and J lost 6 bases, with 17 bases between them. CDR3 in amino acids: CSFRQGWLNEQFF. CDR3 sequence (DNA): TGCAGTTTCCGGCAGGGATGGCTCAATGAGCAGTTCTTC.

The V gene is TRBV20-1, the J gene TRBJ2-3; perhaps TRBD2 as D (5 bases). The CDR3 has 13 residues. Deletions cut 2 bases from V and 6 bases from J, with 12 bases between. Germline CDR1 and CDR2: DFQATT and SNEGSKA (reference sequence). CDR3 coding DNA: TGCAGTGCTAGACGGAACCCGGGGGATACGCAGTATTTT. This sequence encodes CSARRNPGDTQYF.

V is TRBV19 and J is TRBJ2-2, with 9 positions matching TRBD1. The CDR3 is 13 amino acids. Trimming took 7 bases from V and 6 from J; bases not matched to a gene: 3. CDR1 and CDR2 (germline): LNHDA, SQIVND (reference sequence). The CDR3 is CASTRTGAGELFF. In DNA form, the CDR3 reads TGTGCCAGTACCAGGACAGGGGCCGGGGAGCTGTTTTTT.

This chain uses TRBV2 with TRBJ1-2, with 7 bases that match TRBD1. CDR3 size: 13 residues. Germline V gene data show CDR1 as SNHLY and CDR2 as FYNNEI. The V gene end was trimmed by 8 bases and the J gene end by 3 bases; junction bases not matched to a gene: 6. CDR3 protein: CASGVQGYYGYTF. Here the CDR3 DNA reads TGTGCCAGCGGCGTACAGGGGTACTATGGCTACACCTTC. The full variable domain, its missing parts supplied by reference TRBV2 and TRBJ1-2, is EPEVTQTPSHQVTQMGQEVILRCVPISNHLYFYWYRQILGQKVEFLVSFYNNEISEKSEIFDDQFSVERPDGSNFTLKIRSTKLEDSAMYFCASGVQGYYGYTFGSGTRLTVV.

This clonotype was observed a few times. The chain is built from TRBV7-2 and TRBJ2-5; 8 bases agree with TRBD1. Per germline, CDR1 SGHTA and CDR2 FQGNSA. J was trimmed by 7 bases and V by 5 bases; bases with no gene match: 9. The CDR3 runs 14 residues. CDR3 residues: CASSPDRDIGTQYF. CDR3 nucleotide sequence: TGTGCCAGCAGCCCGGACAGGGACATCGGGACCCAGTACTTC.

The chain links TRBV6-5 to TRBJ1-1; possibly TRBD1 for D (5 bases). The CDR3 loop spans 15 amino acids. Trimming cost V 0 bases and J 7 bases, with 15 bases left between them. Germline CDR1 and CDR2: MNHEY and SVGAGI. CDR3 DNA sequence: TGTGCCAGCAGTTACTCGAACGGGGCCGGTGTTGAAGCTTTCTTT. Its protein product is CASSYSNGAGVEAFF.

The rearrangement uses TRBV4-3 and TRBJ1-1; D is perhaps TRBD1 (6 bases). V lost 3 bases, J lost 8 bases, and 25 bases lay in between. This CDR3 spans 17 amino acids. The germline V gene has CDR1 LGHNA and CDR2 YSLEER. CDR3 amino acids: CASSQAKILGGPPEAFF. CDR3 nucleotide sequence: TGCGCCAGCAGCCAGGCGAAAATACTAGGGGGACCGCCAGAAGCTTTCTTT.

This clonotype was picked up many times. One end of the junction is discordant with germline, which a read error may explain. Here the CDR3 reads CASRWDREGSGMNTEAFF. DNA for the CDR3: TGTGCTAGCAGATGGGACAGGGAGGGGAGCGGGATGAACACTGAAGCTTTCTTT. The rearrangement links TRBV7-7 to TRBJ1-1; TRBD1 agrees at 9 bases. Germline V gives CDR1 SSHAT, CDR2 FNYEAQ (reference sequence). The length of the CDR3 is 18 residues.

This clonotype was detected only a few times. The chain combines TRBV29-1 with TRBJ2-7; D may be TRBD1 (6 bases). The CDR3 is made up of 11 amino acids. Deletions cut 5 bases from V and 3 bases from J, with 8 bases between. Germline V CDR1 and CDR2: SQVTM, ANQGSEA. CDR3 in amino acids: CSVSRGYEQYF. CDR3 sequence (DNA): TGCAGCGTTTCCAGGGGCTACGAGCAGTACTTC.

The V call is TRBV29-1, the J call TRBJ2-3; 11 bases map to TRBD2. This CDR3 comprises 16 residues. Unmatched junction bases numbered 4, after V lost 2 bases and J lost 0 bases. CDR1 and CDR2 from the germline V gene are SQVTM and ANQGSEA. The CDR3 DNA reads TGCAGCGTTGAACTAGCGGGGGGCACTAGCACAGATACGCAGTATTTT. This encodes CSVELAGGTSTDTQYF.

The CDR3 DNA sequence: TGTGCCAGCAGTTCTTCTAGACACCCCTCTGGAAACACCATATATTTT. It translates to CASSSSRHPSGNTIYF. V and J are TRBV12-3 or TRBV12-4 and TRBJ1-3, with D unclear. The CDR3 loop spans 16 amino acids. The germline V and J ends were trimmed by 4 bases and 0 bases, with 13 bases remaining between them.

The sample holds a few counts of this clonotype. This chain joins TRBV12-3 or TRBV12-4 and TRBJ2-7; D gene uncertain. Trimming took off 1 base at V and 6 bases at J, with 13 bases between the two ends. The length of the CDR3 is 14 residues. The CDR3 DNA sequence: TGTGCCAGCAGTTTAGTCCGGACCTTAGGCGAGCAGTACTTC. Its translation: CASSLVRTLGEQYF.

This clonotype was observed a single time. The chain employs TRBV5-1 and TRBJ1-1, with D perhaps TRBD1 (6 bases). In germline, CDR1 is SGHRS, CDR2 YFSETQ. V was shortened by 0 bases and J by 1 base, with 13 bases between the two germline ends. This CDR3 spans 16 amino acids. The CDR3 DNA is TGCGCCAGCAGCTTGGCCAACAGGGCAGAGAACACTGAAGCTTTCTTT. Amino acids: CASSLANRAENTEAFF.

The V and J genes are TRBV12-2 and TRBJ1-1. TRBV12-2 is a documented pseudogene. The CDR3 contains 13 residues. The CDR3 DNA is TGTGCAAGTGTGGGTAGGAGGGGAACTGAAGCTTTCTTT. This translates into CASVGRRGTEAFF.